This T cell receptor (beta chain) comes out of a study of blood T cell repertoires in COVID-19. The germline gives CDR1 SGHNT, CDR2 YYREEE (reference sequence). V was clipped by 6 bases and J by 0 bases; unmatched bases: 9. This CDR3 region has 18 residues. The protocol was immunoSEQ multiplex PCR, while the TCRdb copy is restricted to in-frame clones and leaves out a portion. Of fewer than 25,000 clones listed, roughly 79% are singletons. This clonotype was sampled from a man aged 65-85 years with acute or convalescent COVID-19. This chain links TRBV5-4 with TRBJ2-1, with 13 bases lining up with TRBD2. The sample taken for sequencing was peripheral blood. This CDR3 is CASIQTSGRAGSYNEQFF. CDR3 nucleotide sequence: TGTGCCAGCATCCAAACTAGCGGGAGGGCCGGCTCCTACAATGAGCAGTTCTTC.